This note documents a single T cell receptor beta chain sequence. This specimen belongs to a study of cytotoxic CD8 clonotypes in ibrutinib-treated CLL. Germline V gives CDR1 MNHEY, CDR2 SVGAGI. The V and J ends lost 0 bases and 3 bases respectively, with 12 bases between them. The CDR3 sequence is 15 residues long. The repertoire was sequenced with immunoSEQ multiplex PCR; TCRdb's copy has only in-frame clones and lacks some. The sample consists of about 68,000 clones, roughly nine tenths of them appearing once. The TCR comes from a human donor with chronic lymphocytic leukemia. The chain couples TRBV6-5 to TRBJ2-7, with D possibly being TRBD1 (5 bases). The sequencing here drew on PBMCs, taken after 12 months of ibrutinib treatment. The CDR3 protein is CASSYSVRTNYEQYF. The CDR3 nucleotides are TGTGCCAGCAGTTACTCGGTCCGGACAAACTACGAGCAGTACTTC.